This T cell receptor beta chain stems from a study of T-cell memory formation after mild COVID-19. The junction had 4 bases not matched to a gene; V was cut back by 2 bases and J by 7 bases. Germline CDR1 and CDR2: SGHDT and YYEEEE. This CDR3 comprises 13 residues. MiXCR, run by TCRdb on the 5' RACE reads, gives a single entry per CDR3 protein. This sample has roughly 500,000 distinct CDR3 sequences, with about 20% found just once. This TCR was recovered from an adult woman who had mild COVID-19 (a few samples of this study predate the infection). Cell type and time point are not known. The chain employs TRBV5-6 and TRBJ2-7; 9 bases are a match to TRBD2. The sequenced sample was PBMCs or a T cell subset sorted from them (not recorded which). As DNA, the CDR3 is TGTGCCAGCAGCTTAGGACTAGCGAGGGAGCAGTACTTC. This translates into CASSLGLAREQYF.